This T cell receptor beta chain was captured in a study of blood T cell repertoires in COVID-19. Study-wide background: Material from acute and convalescent COVID-19 was sourced from the United States, Italy and Spain. The cDNA or gDNA used as material had been derived from T cells, B-cell-depleted T cells, or PBMCs.

V lost 6 bases and J 0 bases, leaving 12 bases between the germline ends. Germline assignment: CDR1 MNHEY and CDR2 SVGAGI. This CDR3 is built from 15 residues. Original processing methods: Amplification of reference gene primers was used by the study to estimate nucleated cell counts. TCRdb's table, derived via immunoSEQ multiplex PCR, lists solely in-frame clones and lacks some. That table gives V, J and clone size, and the DNA gave D and trimming. The sample yields roughly 87,000 clones, about four fifths seen once. This sequence joins TRBV6-5 and TRBJ1-5, with D possibly matching TRBD1 (5 bases). The sequence was obtained from a woman aged 60-70 years with acute or convalescent COVID-19. Specimen: peripheral blood. The CDR3 loop reads CASRLTGNSNQPQHF. CDR3 nucleotides: TGTGCCAGCAGACTTACAGGTAATAGCAATCAGCCCCAGCATTTT.